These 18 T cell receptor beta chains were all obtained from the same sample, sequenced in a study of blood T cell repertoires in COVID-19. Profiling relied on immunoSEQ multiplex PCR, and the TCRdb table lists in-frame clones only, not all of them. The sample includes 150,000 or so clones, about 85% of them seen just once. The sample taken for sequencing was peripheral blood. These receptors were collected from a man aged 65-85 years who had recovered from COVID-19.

The CDR3 protein is CASSLESRGSSYEQYF. CDR3 DNA: TGCGCCAGCAGCTTGGAATCTCGGGGTAGCTCCTACGAGCAGTACTTC. The V and J genes are TRBV5-1 and TRBJ2-7; possible D gene TRBD2, 5 bases. This CDR3 is built from 16 residues. CDR1 is SGHRS and CDR2 is YFSETQ in the germline V gene. The V end lost 0 bases, the J end lost 0 bases, and 13 bases lay between the germline ends.

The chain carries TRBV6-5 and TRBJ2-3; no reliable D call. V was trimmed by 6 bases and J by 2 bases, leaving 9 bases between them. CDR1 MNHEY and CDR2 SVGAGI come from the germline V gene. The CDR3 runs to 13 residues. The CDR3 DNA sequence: TGTGCCAGCAGATTTCTACCCACAGATACGCAGTATTTT. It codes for CASRFLPTDTQYF.

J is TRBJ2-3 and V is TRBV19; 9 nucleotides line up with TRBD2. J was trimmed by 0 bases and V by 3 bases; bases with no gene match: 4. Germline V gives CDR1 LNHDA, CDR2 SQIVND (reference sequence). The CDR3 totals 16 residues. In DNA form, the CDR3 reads TGTGCCAGTAGTATCGGACTAGCGACAAGCACAGATACGCAGTATTTT. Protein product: CASSIGLATSTDTQYF.

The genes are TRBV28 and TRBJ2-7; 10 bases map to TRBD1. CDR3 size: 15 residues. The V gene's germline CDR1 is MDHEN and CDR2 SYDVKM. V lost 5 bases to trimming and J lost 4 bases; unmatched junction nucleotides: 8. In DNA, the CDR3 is TGTGCCAGCAGTCGACCGGGACAGGGGATATACGAGCAGTACTTC. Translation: CASSRPGQGIYEQYF. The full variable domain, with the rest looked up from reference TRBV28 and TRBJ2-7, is DVKVTQSSRYLVKRTGEKVFLECVQDMDHENMFWYRQDPGLGLRLIYFSYDVKMKEKGDIPEGYSVSREKKERFSLILESASTNQTSMYLCASSRPGQGIYEQYFGPGTRLTVT.

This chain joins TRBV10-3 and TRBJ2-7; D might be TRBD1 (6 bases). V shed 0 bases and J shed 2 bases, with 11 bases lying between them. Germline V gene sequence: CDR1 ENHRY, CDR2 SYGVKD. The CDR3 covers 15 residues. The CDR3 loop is CAISESTEGAYEQYF. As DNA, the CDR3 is TGTGCCATCAGTGAGTCAACTGAGGGGGCCTACGAGCAGTACTTC.

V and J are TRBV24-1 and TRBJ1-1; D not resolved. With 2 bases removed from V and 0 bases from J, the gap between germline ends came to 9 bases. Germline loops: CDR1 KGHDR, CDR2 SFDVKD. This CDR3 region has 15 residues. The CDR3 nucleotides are TGTGCCACCAGTGATTCGACTGAGATGAACACTGAAGCTTTCTTT. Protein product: CATSDSTEMNTEAFF.

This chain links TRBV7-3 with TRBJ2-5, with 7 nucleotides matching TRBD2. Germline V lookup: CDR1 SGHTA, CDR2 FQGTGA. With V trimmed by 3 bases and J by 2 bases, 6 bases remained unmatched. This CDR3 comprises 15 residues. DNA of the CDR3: TGTGCCAGCAGCTTCCGAGGGACTACTCAAGAGACCCAGTACTTC. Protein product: CASSFRGTTQETQYF.

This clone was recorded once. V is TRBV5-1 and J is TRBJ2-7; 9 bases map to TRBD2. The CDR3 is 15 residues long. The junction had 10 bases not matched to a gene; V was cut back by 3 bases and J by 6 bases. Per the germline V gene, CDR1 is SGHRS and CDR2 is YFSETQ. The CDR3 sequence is CASSSSNAGGREQYF. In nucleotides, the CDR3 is TGCGCCAGCAGCTCCTCCAACGCGGGAGGGCGCGAGCAGTACTTC. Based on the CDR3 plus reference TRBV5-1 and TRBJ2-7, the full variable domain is KAGVTQTPRYLIKTRGQQVTLSCSPISGHRSVSWYQQTPGQGLQFLFEYFSETQRNKGNFPGRFSGRQFSNSRSEMNVSTLELGDSALYLCASSSSNAGGREQYFGPGTRLTVT.

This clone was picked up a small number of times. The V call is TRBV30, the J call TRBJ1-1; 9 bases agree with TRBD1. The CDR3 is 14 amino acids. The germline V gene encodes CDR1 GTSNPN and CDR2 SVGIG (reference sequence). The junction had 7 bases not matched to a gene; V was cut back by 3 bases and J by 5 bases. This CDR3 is CAWSLGQGWTEAFF. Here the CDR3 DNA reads TGTGCCTGGAGCCTAGGACAGGGGTGGACTGAAGCTTTCTTT.

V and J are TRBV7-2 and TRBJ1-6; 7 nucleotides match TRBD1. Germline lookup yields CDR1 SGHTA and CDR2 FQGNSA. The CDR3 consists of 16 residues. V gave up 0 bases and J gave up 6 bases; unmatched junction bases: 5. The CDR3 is CASSLAQAGGNSPLHF. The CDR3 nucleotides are TGTGCCAGCAGCTTAGCGCAGGCAGGGGGTAATTCACCCCTCCACTTT.

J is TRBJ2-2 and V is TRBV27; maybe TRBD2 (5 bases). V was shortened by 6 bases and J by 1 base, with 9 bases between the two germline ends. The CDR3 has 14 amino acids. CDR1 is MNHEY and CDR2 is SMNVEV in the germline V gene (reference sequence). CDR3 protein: CASRPGKNTGELFF. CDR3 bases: TGTGCCAGCAGGCCGGGGAAGAACACCGGGGAGCTGTTTTTT.

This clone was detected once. This CDR3 is CASSLGGAGYGYTF. In DNA, the CDR3 is TGTGCCAGCAGCTTGGGGGGGGCAGGTTATGGCTACACCTTC. The genes are TRBV7-2 and TRBJ1-2, with D perhaps matching TRBD1 (6 bases). V was shortened by 3 bases and J by 5 bases, with 13 bases between the two germline ends. The CDR3 is 14 amino acids. Germline V gene lookup returns CDR1 SGHTA and CDR2 FQGNSA.

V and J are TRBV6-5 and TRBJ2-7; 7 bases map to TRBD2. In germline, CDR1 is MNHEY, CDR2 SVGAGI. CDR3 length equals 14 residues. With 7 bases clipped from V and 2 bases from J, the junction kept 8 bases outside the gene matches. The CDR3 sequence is CASTGGTTTYEQYF. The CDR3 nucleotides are TGTGCCAGCACTGGGGGGACTACTACCTACGAGCAGTACTTC.

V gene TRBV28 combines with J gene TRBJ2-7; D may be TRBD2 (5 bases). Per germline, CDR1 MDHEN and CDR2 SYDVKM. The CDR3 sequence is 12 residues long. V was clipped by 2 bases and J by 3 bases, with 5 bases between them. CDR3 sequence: CASSLRDYEQYF. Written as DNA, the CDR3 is TGTGCCAGCAGTTTACGGGACTACGAGCAGTACTTC.

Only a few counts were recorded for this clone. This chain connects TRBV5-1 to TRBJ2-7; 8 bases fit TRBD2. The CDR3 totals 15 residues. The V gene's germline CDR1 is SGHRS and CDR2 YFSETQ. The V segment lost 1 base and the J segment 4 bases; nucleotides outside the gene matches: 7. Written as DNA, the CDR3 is TGCGCCAGCAGCTTGATACGGGAGGGCCTGTACGAGCAGTACTTC. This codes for CASSLIREGLYEQYF.

CDR3 bases: TGTGCCATCACTCCGGGACAGGGGACCGCGGCTTTCTTT. Translated, it gives CAITPGQGTAAFF. The chain links TRBV10-3 to TRBJ1-1; 10 positions match TRBD1. This CDR3 spans 13 amino acids. The germline V gene encodes CDR1 ENHRY and CDR2 SYGVKD. The V and J ends lost 7 bases and 11 bases, in that order; junction bases with no gene match: 10.

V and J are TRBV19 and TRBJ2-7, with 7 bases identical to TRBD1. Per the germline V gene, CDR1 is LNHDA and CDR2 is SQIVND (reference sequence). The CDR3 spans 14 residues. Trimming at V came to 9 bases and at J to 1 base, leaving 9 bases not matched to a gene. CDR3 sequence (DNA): TGTGCCAGCTCCCCCTGGACAGGATCCTACGAGCAGTACTTC. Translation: CASSPWTGSYEQYF. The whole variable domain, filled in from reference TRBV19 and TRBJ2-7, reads DGGITQSPKYLFRKEGQNVTLSCEQNLNHDAMYWYRQDPGQGLRLIYYSQIVNDFQKGDIAEGYSVSREKKESFPLTVTSAQKNPTAFYLCASSPWTGSYEQYFGPGTRLTVT.

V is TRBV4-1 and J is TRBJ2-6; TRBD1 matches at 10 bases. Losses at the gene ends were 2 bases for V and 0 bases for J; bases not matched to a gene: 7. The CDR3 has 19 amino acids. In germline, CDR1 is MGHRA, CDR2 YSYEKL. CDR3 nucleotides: TGCGCCAGCAGCCAAAATGAGGGACAGGGGTACTCTGGGGCCAACGTCCTGACTTTC. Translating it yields CASSQNEGQGYSGANVLTF.